A selection of T cell receptor beta chains follows, all from one sample in a study of CD8 T cells in ankylosing spondylitis. TCRdb ran MiXCR on the 5' RACE reads and lists one entry per CDR3 protein. The table shows 750,000 to 850,000 distinct CDR3 sequences, with 12% occurring only once. Sequences were obtained from blood, either unsorted or a sorted T cell fraction (not recorded which). The source is a male donor with ankylosing spondylitis. The CDR3 runs from the conserved cysteine through the conserved F or W. The D gene is left open where the match is weak. Some rows have no size entry. The others give once, few or many, or a class for an expanded clone.

>TRBV20-1|TRBJ1-5|TRBD1|many
CSARDSYSNQPQHF
TGCAGTGCCAGGGACAGTTATAGCAATCAGCCCCAGCATTTT
>TRBV5-6|TRBJ2-3|TRBD1|few
CASSLDRDRGRSTDTQYF
TGTGCCAGCAGCTTGGACCGGGACAGGGGGCGCAGTACAGATACGCAGTATTTT
>TRBV3-1|TRBJ2-7|TRBD2|.
CASSPPGLAGPPAYEQYF
TGTGCCAGCAGCCCCCCCGGACTAGCGGGACCTCCTGCCTACGAGCAGTACTTC
>TRBV5-1|TRBJ2-1|TRBD2|.
CASSLVTSGRGEQFF
TGCGCCAGCAGCTTGGTGACTAGCGGGAGGGGGGAGCAGTTCTTC
>TRBV4-3|TRBJ1-5|.|few
CASSQAGEQPQHF
TGCGCCAGCAGCCAAGCAGGGGAACAGCCCCAGCATTTT
>TRBV29-1|TRBJ1-1|TRBD1|.
CSVTTGRNTEAFF
TGCAGCGTGACGACAGGGAGGAACACTGAAGCTTTCTTT
>TRBV29-1|TRBJ2-1|TRBD1|.
CSVVGTGRHEQFF
TGCAGCGTTGTGGGGACAGGGCGCCATGAGCAGTTCTTC
>TRBV20-1|TRBJ2-3|.|few
CSAPRGGLDTQYF
TGCAGTGCTCCCCGAGGGGGTTTAGATACGCAGTATTTT
>TRBV25-1|TRBJ2-5|.|.
CASSERTAGETQYF
TGTGCCAGCAGTGAGCGGACCGCGGGGGAGACCCAGTACTTC
>TRBV5-1|TRBJ1-6|TRBD1|many
CASSRSGQVRSPLHF
TGCGCCAGCAGCCGTTCGGGACAGGTTCGATCACCCCTCCACTTT
>TRBV4-3|TRBJ2-1|TRBD2|few
CASSHAIGWEGSYNEQFF
TGCGCCAGCAGCCACGCCATTGGATGGGAGGGCTCCTACAATGAGCAGTTCTTC
>TRBV7-9|TRBJ2-7|.|.
CASSLVSGGAYYEQYF
TGTGCCAGCAGCTTAGTATCGGGGGGCGCATACTACGAGCAGTACTTC
>TRBV7-2|TRBJ2-1|.|few
CASSPQWSPYNEQFF
TGTGCCAGCAGCCCACAGTGGTCCCCTTACAATGAGCAGTTCTTC
>TRBV7-2|TRBJ2-1|TRBD2|.
CASSLVARLAGYNEQFF
TGTGCCAGCAGCTTAGTGGCGAGACTAGCGGGGTACAATGAGCAGTTCTTC
>TRBV29-1|TRBJ1-1|.|many
CSVDMGHTNTEAFF
TGCAGCGTTGATATGGGACACACGAACACTGAAGCTTTCTTT
>TRBV4-1|TRBJ2-2|.|few
CASSQVRSRMNTGELFF
TGCGCCAGCAGCCAAGTACGATCTAGAATGAACACCGGGGAGCTGTTTTTT
>TRBV2|TRBJ2-3|TRBD2|many
CASSVLAGSGGTQYF
TGTGCCAGCAGTGTCCTAGCGGGGTCCGGGGGTACGCAGTATTTT
>TRBV29-1|TRBJ1-2|TRBD1|.
CSAWTGTSYGYTF
TGCAGCGCCTGGACAGGGACTAGCTATGGCTACACCTTC
>TRBV6-2/TRBV6-3|TRBJ2-7|.|many
CASSPAQWFARYEQYF
TGTGCCAGCAGTCCAGCTCAGTGGTTTGCTAGGTACGAGCAGTACTTC
>TRBV5-6|TRBJ2-1|TRBD1|many
CASSSWTGYNEQFF
TGTGCCAGCAGCTCATGGACAGGTTACAATGAGCAGTTCTTC
>TRBV28|TRBJ2-3|TRBD1|many
CASSWDREVYF
TGTGCCAGCAGCTGGGACAGGGAGGTCTATTTT
>TRBV7-2|TRBJ2-5|.|few
CASSKGGGVQETQYF
TGTGCCAGCAGCAAGGGGGGCGGGGTCCAAGAGACCCAGTACTTC
>TRBV20-1|TRBJ1-1|.|few
CSARDGGAGRETEAFF
TGCAGTGCTAGAGATGGAGGGGCAGGGCGGGAGACTGAAGCTTTCTTT
>TRBV5-1|TRBJ2-7|.|many
CASSLGAEGEQYF
TGCGCCAGCAGCTTGGGGGCAGAGGGAGAGCAGTACTTC
>TRBV10-3|TRBJ2-1|TRBD2|few
CAISPALAGDIYNEQFF
TGTGCCATCAGCCCAGCCCTAGCGGGAGACATTTACAATGAGCAGTTCTTC
>TRBV6-1|TRBJ2-7|.|.
CASKGDPSSYEQYF
TGTGCCAGCAAGGGGGACCCGAGCTCCTACGAGCAGTACTTC
>TRBV20-1|TRBJ2-5|.|many
CSAPPRFDEGKETQYF
TGCAGTGCCCCACCTCGTTTTGATGAAGGGAAAGAGACCCAGTACTTC
>TRBV4-1|TRBJ1-5|.|few
CASSPRGGLSNQPQHF
TGCGCCAGCAGCCCCAGGGGAGGGCTCAGCAATCAGCCCCAGCATTTT
>TRBV4-3|TRBJ2-3|.|once
CASSQDQGQVDTQYF
TGCGCCAGCAGCCAAGATCAGGGGCAGGTGGATACGCAGTATTTT
>TRBV7-2|TRBJ1-6|.|many
CASSLDGYNSPLHF
TGTGCCAGCAGCTTAGATGGTTATAATTCACCCCTCCACTTT
>TRBV20-1|TRBJ1-6|.|.
CSARDLGTNSPLHF
TGCAGTGCTAGAGATCTGGGAACGAATTCACCCCTCCACTTT
>TRBV7-2|TRBJ1-5|.|few
CASSLAGGAGNQPQHF
TGTGCCAGCAGCTTAGCGGGGGGCGCGGGCAATCAGCCCCAGCATTTT
>TRBV9|TRBJ2-1|TRBD2|many
CASSPTSGGAVEQFF
TGTGCCAGCAGCCCCACTAGCGGGGGGGCGGTTGAGCAGTTCTTC
>TRBV20-1|TRBJ2-7|.|many
CSARPPPGSSEQYF
TGCAGTGCTAGACCCCCCCCAGGATCTTCCGAGCAGTACTTC
>TRBV27|TRBJ2-7|.|few
CASSLVGGRVSSYEQYF
TGTGCCAGCAGTTTAGTAGGGGGAAGGGTGTCCTCCTACGAGCAGTACTTC
>TRBV7-2|TRBJ1-1|TRBD1|many
CASSPQTGGYTEAFF
TGTGCCAGCAGTCCCCAGACAGGGGGGTACACTGAAGCTTTCTTT
>TRBV20-1|TRBJ2-7|.|few
CSAVEGRRTTYEQYF
TGCAGTGCGGTAGAGGGCAGGAGGACTACCTACGAGCAGTACTTC
>TRBV7-2|TRBJ1-1|.|many
CASSLGRENTEAFF
TGTGCCAGCAGCTTAGGCAGGGAGAACACTGAAGCTTTCTTT
>TRBV5-5|TRBJ1-3|.|few
CASSSTLNTIYF
TGTGCCAGCAGCTCAACATTAAACACCATATATTTT
>TRBV5-1|TRBJ2-7|.|few
CASSLVSGGSTYEQYF
TGCGCCAGCAGCTTGGTGTCAGGGGGGTCTACCTACGAGCAGTACTTC
>TRBV29-1|TRBJ2-4|.|many
CSAGRPAIQYF
TGCAGCGCTGGCCGACCTGCCATTCAGTACTTC
>TRBV6-5|TRBJ2-7|.|.
CASTYSQGSSYEQYF
TGTGCCAGCACCTACTCCCAGGGGAGCTCCTACGAGCAGTACTTC
>TRBV11-2|TRBJ2-1|.|few
CASSAPMGASYNEQFF
TGTGCCAGCAGCGCGCCGATGGGTGCCTCCTACAATGAGCAGTTCTTC
>TRBV4-3|TRBJ1-6|.|many
CASSQDGEPPLHF
TGCGCCAGCAGCCAAGATGGGGAGCCACCCCTCCACTTT
>TRBV7-2|TRBJ1-4|.|many
CASSSERGLWEKLFF
TGTGCCAGCAGCTCCGAGCGGGGGCTTTGGGAAAAACTGTTTTTT
>TRBV4-2|TRBJ2-7|.|few
CASSPTFPYEQYF
TGTGCCAGCAGCCCCACCTTTCCCTACGAGCAGTACTTC
>TRBV29-1|TRBJ2-2|.|many
CSVEEVGELGGELFF
TGCAGCGTTGAAGAAGTGGGGGAGTTAGGCGGGGAGCTGTTTTTT
>TRBV28|TRBJ2-3|.|.
CASSLSAGRDTQYF
TGTGCCAGCAGTTTATCGGCAGGTCGGGATACGCAGTATTTT
>TRBV27|TRBJ2-1|TRBD2|.
CASSLQAGPYNEQFF
TGTGCCAGCAGTTTACAAGCGGGACCCTACAATGAGCAGTTCTTC
>TRBV4-3|TRBJ1-3|TRBD1|.
CASSQQRTGRNTIYF
TGCGCTAGCAGCCAACAGAGGACAGGACGAAACACCATATATTTT